The entry below describes one TCR beta chain. Antigen: not known. These data belong to a study of cytomegalovirus exposure and HLA in healthy donors. Study context: One earlier analysis, a look at 150 million to 200 million T cells, found some 120 million unique TCR beta sequences. Study results and caveats: In vitro experiments confirmed that a few CMV-associated chains were specific for CMV antigens. The authors reported that TCR beta sequences could predict HLA-A and HLA-B alleles. These predictions were accurate for most subjects in the first cohort.

Researchers ran the PCR with 60 Vbeta and 13 Jbeta primers. In the original processing: As a later analysis found, there were 80 million or so unique TCR beta chains, of which some 10 million were shared. Only in-frame clones appear in the TCRdb table, and some are missing; sequencing was by immunoSEQ multiplex PCR. V, J and clone size reflect that table, while D and trimming were determined from the DNA. The sample holds roughly 200,000 clones, 9.5% seen once. This TCR was recovered from a woman in her twenties or thirties in good health and CMV-seropositive. Specimen: PBMCs.

The CDR3 reads CASSQVGTDGPGNTIYF. The CDR3 DNA sequence: TGTGCCAGCAGCCAAGTAGGGACAGACGGGCCTGGAAACACCATATATTTT. The chain joins TRBV4-2 to TRBJ1-3, with TRBD1 matching 7 bases. The germline gives CDR1 LGHNA, CDR2 YNFKEQ. The CDR3 has 17 residues. V trimming: 1 base; J trimming: 2 bases; junction bases outside the gene matches: 8.